One TCR beta chain is described in this entry. V was clipped by 3 bases and J by 2 bases, with 16 bases between them. Germline V gene lookup returns CDR1 SGHRS and CDR2 YFSETQ. The CDR3 consists of 16 residues. The record originates from a study of shared clonotypes between healthy human individuals. This table comes from immunoSEQ multiplex PCR, and its TCRdb copy is limited to in-frame clones, with some not included. Of over a million clones listed, 96% were seen once; the top ten hold approximately 1.1%. V gene TRBV5-1 combines with J gene TRBJ2-3, with D hard to call. This TCR was sampled from a man younger than 45 in good health. Sequencing was performed on naive CD4+ T cells sorted from blood. Subset here: CD45RA+ positively selected. CDR3 DNA: TGCGCCAGCAGCTATAGAAAAACTGGGGACACAGATACGCAGTATTTT. Residues: CASSYRKTGDTDTQYF.